This paragraph covers one TCR beta chain sequence. This sample stems from a study of low-dose radiotherapy and immunotherapy resistance in tumors. TRAV- and TRBV-specific primers were used for first-strand cDNA, which covered alpha and beta chains. TCRs were put through approximately 20 PCR cycles of amplification with Phusion. A constant-region primer and the V-primer adapter served as the primer pair. TCRdb analysed the reads with MiXCR anew, one entry per CDR3 protein. Seen here are 12,000 to 15,000 distinct CDR3 sequences, less than 55% observed once, and the top ten hold 3% to 4%. The CDR3 has 11 residues. In germline, CDR1 is SGHTA, CDR2 FQGNSA. V dropped 5 bases and J dropped 10 bases, with 11 bases sitting between them.

The clonotype comes from a human donor with advanced metastatic prostate, ovarian, gallbladder or colorectal cancer (not recorded which). This table probably holds off-target reads from a library built for another chain. J is TRBJ1-1 and V is TRBV7-2; D gene uncertain. The CDR3 DNA is TGTGCCAGCAGCCACCGGCGGGGAGCTTTCTTT. Translation: CASSHRRGAFF.